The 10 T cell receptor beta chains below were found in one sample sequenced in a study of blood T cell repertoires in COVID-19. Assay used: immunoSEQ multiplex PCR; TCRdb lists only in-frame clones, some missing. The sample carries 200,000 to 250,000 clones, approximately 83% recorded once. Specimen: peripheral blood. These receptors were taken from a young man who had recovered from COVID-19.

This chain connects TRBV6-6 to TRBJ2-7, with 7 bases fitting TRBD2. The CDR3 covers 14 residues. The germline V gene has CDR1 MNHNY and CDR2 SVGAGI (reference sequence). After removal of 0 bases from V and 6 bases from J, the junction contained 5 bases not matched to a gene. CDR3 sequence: CASSYSRGEGEQYV. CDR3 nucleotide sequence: TGTGCCAGCAGTTACTCGAGAGGGGAGGGCGAGCAGTACGTC.

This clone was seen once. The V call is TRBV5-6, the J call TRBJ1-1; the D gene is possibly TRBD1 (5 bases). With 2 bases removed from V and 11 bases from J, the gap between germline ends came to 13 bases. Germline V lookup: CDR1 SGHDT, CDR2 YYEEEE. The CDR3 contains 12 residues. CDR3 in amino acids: CASSFRQSEAFF. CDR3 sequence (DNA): TGTGCCAGCAGCTTCCGACAGAGCGAGGCTTTCTTT.

CDR3 nucleotide sequence: TGTGCCAGCAGTGAATATTCCGGACAGGGGAACTATGGCTACACCTTC. It encodes CASSEYSGQGNYGYTF. This sequence joins TRBV25-1 and TRBJ1-2; TRBD1 matches at 9 bases. From germline, CDR1 is MGHDK and CDR2 SYGVNS. This CDR3 region has 16 residues. With 0 bases clipped from V and 2 bases from J, the junction kept 4 bases outside the gene matches.

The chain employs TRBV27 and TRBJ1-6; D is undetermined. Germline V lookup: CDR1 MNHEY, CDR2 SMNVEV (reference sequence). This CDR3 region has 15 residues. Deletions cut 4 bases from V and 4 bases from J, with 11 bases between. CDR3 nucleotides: TGTGCCAGCAGTTCATTTGGACTTTATAATTCACCCCTCCACTTT. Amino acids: CASSSFGLYNSPLHF.

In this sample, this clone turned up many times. This CDR3 reads CASSLQQSTEAFF. The CDR3 nucleotides read TGCGCCAGCAGCTTGCAACAGAGCACTGAAGCTTTCTTT. V usage is TRBV5-1 and J usage is TRBJ1-1; D not resolved. The CDR3 is 13 amino acids. Germline V gene sequence: CDR1 SGHRS, CDR2 YFSETQ. V was shortened by 1 base and J by 4 bases, with 8 bases between the two germline ends.

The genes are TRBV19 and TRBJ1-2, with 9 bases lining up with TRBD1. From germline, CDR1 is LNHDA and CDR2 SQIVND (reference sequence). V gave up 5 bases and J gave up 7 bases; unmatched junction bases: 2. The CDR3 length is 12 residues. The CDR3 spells CASSSDRGGYTF. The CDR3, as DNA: TGTGCCAGTAGTTCGGACAGGGGTGGCTACACCTTC.

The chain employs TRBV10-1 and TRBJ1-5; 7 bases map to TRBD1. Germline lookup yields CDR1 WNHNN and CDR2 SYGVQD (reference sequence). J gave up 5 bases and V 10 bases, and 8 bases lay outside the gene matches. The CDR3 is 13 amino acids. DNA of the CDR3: TGCGCCACCACAGGGGACTCCTATCAGCCCCAGCATTTT. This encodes CATTGDSYQPQHF.

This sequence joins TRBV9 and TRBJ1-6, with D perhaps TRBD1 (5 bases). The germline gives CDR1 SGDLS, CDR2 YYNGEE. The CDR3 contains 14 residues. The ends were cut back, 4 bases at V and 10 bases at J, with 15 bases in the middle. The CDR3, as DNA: TGTGCCAGCAGCTTAGACAGCCGAGAATCACCCCTCCACTTT. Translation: CASSLDSRESPLHF.

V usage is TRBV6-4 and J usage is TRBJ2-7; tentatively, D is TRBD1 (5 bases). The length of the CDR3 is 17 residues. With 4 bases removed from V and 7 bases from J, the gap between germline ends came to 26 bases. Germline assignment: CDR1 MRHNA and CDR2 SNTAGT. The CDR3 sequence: CASSAPSHRRNHWEQYF. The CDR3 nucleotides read TGTGCCAGCAGTGCCCCCTCCCACAGGCGAAACCACTGGGAGCAGTACTTC.

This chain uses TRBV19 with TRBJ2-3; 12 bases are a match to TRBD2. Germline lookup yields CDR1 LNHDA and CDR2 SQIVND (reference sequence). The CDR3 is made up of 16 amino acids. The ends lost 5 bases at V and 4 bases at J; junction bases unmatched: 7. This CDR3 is CASSAQLAGGPDTQYF. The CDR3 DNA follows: TGTGCCAGTAGTGCTCAACTAGCGGGGGGTCCAGATACGCAGTATTTT.